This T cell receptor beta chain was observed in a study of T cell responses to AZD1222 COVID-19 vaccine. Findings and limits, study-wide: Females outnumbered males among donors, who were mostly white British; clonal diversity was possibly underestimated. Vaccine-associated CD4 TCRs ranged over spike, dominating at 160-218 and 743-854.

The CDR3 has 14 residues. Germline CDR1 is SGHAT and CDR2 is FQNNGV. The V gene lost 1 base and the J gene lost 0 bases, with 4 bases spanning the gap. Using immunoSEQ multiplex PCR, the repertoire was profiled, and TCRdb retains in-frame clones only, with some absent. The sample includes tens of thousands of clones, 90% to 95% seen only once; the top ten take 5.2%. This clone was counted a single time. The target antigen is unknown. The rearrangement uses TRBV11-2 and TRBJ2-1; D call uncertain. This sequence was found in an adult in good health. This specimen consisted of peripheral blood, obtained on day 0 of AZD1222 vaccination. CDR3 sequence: CASSLAISYNEQFF. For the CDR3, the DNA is TGTGCCAGCAGCTTAGCTATCTCCTACAATGAGCAGTTCTTC.